Shown below are 20 T cell receptor beta chains from a single sample sequenced in a study of shared clonotypes between healthy human individuals. Data came from immunoSEQ multiplex PCR; TCRdb stores just in-frame clones and leaves some out. Counted here are around 700,000 clones, about two thirds occurring once; the ten biggest clones make up approximately 1.8%. What was sequenced was memory CD4+ T cells sorted from blood. As to subset: CD45RA-negative fraction. The receptors derive from a woman aged 25 to 45 in good health.

Here the CDR3 DNA reads TGTGCCTGGAGTGTAGGTGGGGTCAATCAGCCCCAGCATTTT. Translating it yields CAWSVGGVNQPQHF. The chain recombines TRBV30 with TRBJ1-5; D gene unclear. Per germline, CDR1 GTSNPN and CDR2 SVGIG (reference sequence). V lost 0 bases and J 3 bases, leaving 9 bases between the germline ends. The CDR3 sequence is 14 residues long.

This clone was counted a few times. This chain uses TRBV2 with TRBJ1-4; D unclear. Germline V gene lookup returns CDR1 SNHLY and CDR2 FYNNEI. V lost 4 bases and J 7 bases, leaving 19 bases between the germline ends. The CDR3 is 16 amino acids. The CDR3 protein is CASSAPGVTVGEKLFF. The CDR3 DNA reads as TGTGCCAGCAGTGCTCCAGGCGTAACCGTGGGTGAAAAACTGTTTTTT.

For this clone: Possible read error: a much larger clone is one base away. CDR3 in DNA: TGTGCCAGCAGCGCCGGGACAGGGGGCTACGAGCAGTACTTC. Amino acids: CASSAGTGGYEQYF. This chain joins TRBV6-1 and TRBJ2-7; 11 bases are shared with TRBD1. Germline loops: CDR1 MNHNS, CDR2 SASEGT. This CDR3 is built from 14 residues. Germline trimming cut 6 bases from V and 3 bases from J; bases unmatched to any gene: 4.

V gene TRBV6-5 combines with J gene TRBJ2-2; no reliable D call. The CDR3 length is 16 residues. Germline V CDR1 and CDR2: MNHEY, SVGAGI. Trimming cost V 0 bases and J 7 bases, with 15 bases left between them. The CDR3 spells CASSYSGSWSNGELFF. The CDR3 DNA follows: TGTGCCAGCAGTTACTCTGGCAGTTGGAGTAACGGGGAGCTGTTTTTT.

The rearrangement links TRBV9 to TRBJ2-6, with D possibly being TRBD1 or TRBD2 (5 bases each). The CDR3 totals 17 residues. V was pared by 3 bases and J by 0 bases, with 13 bases between. Germline V gene data show CDR1 as SGDLS and CDR2 as YYNGEE. CDR3 coding DNA: TGTGCCAGCAGCGAGCGCCCGGGGCCCTCTGGGGCCAACGTCCTGACTTTC. Translating it yields CASSERPGPSGANVLTF.

The V gene is TRBV11-2, the J gene TRBJ1-2; D is ambiguous. The V gene's germline CDR1 is SGHAT and CDR2 FQNNGV. V lost 1 base to trimming and J lost 11 bases, with 11 bases between them. The CDR3 is 12 residues long. Here the CDR3 reads CASSLGHPHYTF. Here the CDR3 DNA reads TGTGCCAGCAGCTTAGGGCACCCCCATTACACCTTC.

This rearrangement joins TRBV7-9 to TRBJ2-7; D is unclear. Deletions cut 5 bases from V and 5 bases from J, with 13 bases between. From germline, CDR1 is SEHNR and CDR2 FQNEAQ (reference sequence). There are 13 residues in the CDR3. The CDR3: CASSQGERHEQYF. CDR3 in DNA: TGTGCCAGCAGCCAAGGTGAGAGGCACGAGCAGTACTTC.

The genes are TRBV27 and TRBJ2-5; either TRBD1 or TRBD2 may fit D (7 bases each). Deletions cut 2 bases from V and 3 bases from J, with 22 bases between. CDR1 is MNHEY, CDR2 SMNVEV, per germline (reference sequence). The CDR3 runs 18 residues. The CDR3: CASSLIPPAGDSKETQYF. Written as DNA, the CDR3 is TGTGCCAGCAGTTTAATCCCCCCCGCGGGGGACAGTAAAGAGACCCAGTACTTC.

The chain is built from TRBV18 and TRBJ1-1, with D unclear. Looked up from germline, CDR1 is KGHSH and CDR2 is LQKENI. The CDR3 spans 14 residues. V was cut by 1 base and J by 5 bases, with 11 bases left in between. The CDR3 coding sequence is TGTGCCAGCTCACCACTTACGGAACGAACTGAAGCTTTCTTT. Translating gives CASSPLTERTEAFF.

This chain connects TRBV6-5 to TRBJ2-7; 12 bases match TRBD1. V lost 1 base, J lost 4 bases, and 5 bases stayed unmatched. The CDR3 contains 16 residues. The germline gives CDR1 MNHEY, CDR2 SVGAGI. CDR3 residues: CASSYWGTGGGYEQYF. The CDR3 DNA reads TGTGCCAGCAGTTACTGGGGGACAGGGGGCGGATACGAGCAGTACTTC.

The chain employs TRBV29-1 and TRBJ1-1; TRBD1 aligns across 8 bases. Losses at the gene ends were 7 bases for V and 6 bases for J; bases not matched to a gene: 10. Germline-derived CDR1 and CDR2 are SQVTM and ANQGSEA. This CDR3 is 13 amino acids long. Here the CDR3 DNA reads TGCAGCGCCAGGACAGGGAATAGGGCTGAAGCTTTCTTT. It is translated as CSARTGNRAEAFF.

This sequence joins TRBV6-4 and TRBJ2-2; TRBD1 is a possible D gene (6 bases). Germline CDR1 reads MRHNA; CDR2 reads SNTAGT. V lost 6 bases to trimming and J lost 4 bases, with 18 bases between them. The CDR3 spans 16 residues. CDR3: CASRSTGPTITGELFF. The CDR3 DNA reads TGTGCCAGCAGATCGACAGGTCCAACCATCACCGGGGAGCTGTTTTTT.

This clone has just one count. The chain employs TRBV7-2 and TRBJ2-1; unclear D gene. Germline CDR1 and CDR2: SGHTA and FQGNSA. Trimming left V 2 bases short and J 1 base short, with 12 bases between. This CDR3 spans 16 amino acids. CDR3 in amino acids: CASSLTALGSYNEQFF. The CDR3 DNA sequence: TGTGCCAGCAGCTTAACCGCTTTGGGGTCCTACAATGAGCAGTTCTTC.

The V and J genes are TRBV28 and TRBJ2-1, with 8 bases identical to TRBD2. V shed 2 bases, J shed 5 bases, and the junction held 8 bases outside the gene matches. CDR1 is MDHEN, CDR2 SYDVKM, per germline. The CDR3 spans 16 residues. The CDR3 DNA sequence: TGTGCCAGCAGTTTAACCCCAGCGGGAGATCACAATGAGCAGTTCTTC. It is translated as CASSLTPAGDHNEQFF.

This chain links TRBV4-2 with TRBJ2-7, with TRBD2 matching over 7 bases. In germline, CDR1 is LGHNA, CDR2 YNFKEQ. This CDR3 is 14 amino acids long. V shed 1 base, J shed 1 base, and the junction held 1 base outside the gene matches. As DNA, the CDR3 is TGTGCCAGCAGCCAAGGGCGGGGGTCCTACGAGCAGTACTTC. It translates to CASSQGRGSYEQYF.

The chain has TRBV5-1 and TRBJ2-2, with D perhaps TRBD2 (5 bases). CDR1 and CDR2 (germline): SGHRS, YFSETQ. The CDR3 is 15 amino acids. Deletions cut 2 bases from V and 1 base from J, with 9 bases between. CDR3 in amino acids: CASSLNGENTGELFF. For the CDR3, the DNA is TGCGCCAGCAGCTTAAACGGGGAGAACACCGGGGAGCTGTTTTTT.

The chain carries TRBV28 and TRBJ1-1; D unclear. V lost 7 bases and J 4 bases, leaving 16 bases between the germline ends. This CDR3 is 14 amino acids long. CDR1 and CDR2 (germline): MDHEN, SYDVKM. CDR3 residues: CASTRLGGLTEAFF. In DNA form, the CDR3 reads TGTGCCAGCACCCGATTGGGAGGGCTCACTGAAGCTTTCTTT.

J is TRBJ2-1 and V is TRBV2; 10 bases agree with TRBD2. Germline V gene lookup returns CDR1 SNHLY and CDR2 FYNNEI. The V and J ends lost 5 bases and 1 base, in that order; junction bases with no gene match: 2. This CDR3 region has 15 residues. The chain's CDR3 is CASSISGGSYNEQFF. The CDR3 DNA reads TGTGCCAGCAGTATTAGCGGGGGGTCCTACAATGAGCAGTTCTTC.

In its sample, this clone was seen a few times. The V and J genes are TRBV5-1 and TRBJ2-7; 7 bases match TRBD1. Germline assignment: CDR1 SGHRS and CDR2 YFSETQ. CDR3 length equals 14 residues. J was trimmed by 3 bases and V by 3 bases; bases with no gene match: 6. The chain's CDR3 is CASSSGTEFYEQYF. In nucleotides, the CDR3 is TGCGCCAGCAGCTCCGGGACAGAGTTCTACGAGCAGTACTTC.

J is TRBJ2-5 and V is TRBV18, with 8 bases that match TRBD1. This CDR3 region has 14 residues. V lost 4 bases to trimming and J lost 1 base; unmatched junction nucleotides: 2. The germline gives CDR1 KGHSH, CDR2 LQKENI. The CDR3 protein is CASSRQGSQETQYF. DNA of the CDR3: TGTGCCAGCTCACGACAGGGGTCCCAAGAGACCCAGTACTTC.